The source of this T cell receptor (beta chain) is a study of blood T cells in healthy people across ages. It was with a sample-barcoded 5' primer and a J-beta primer mix that a second PCR of about 6 to 12 cycles was run. Each CDR3 protein is one row after TCRdb ran MiXCR on the 5' RACE reads. The sample includes over 1,200,000 distinct CDR3 sequences, 59% of them seen just once. Only a few counts were recorded for this clonotype. Antigen unknown. Donors ranged from roughly 6 to 100 years old and were healthy Caucasians in Russia. In germline, CDR1 is DFQATT, CDR2 SNEGSKA (reference sequence). Trimming removed 0 bases at V and 5 bases at J, with 22 bases between. The CDR3 length is 17 residues. Study-level results: For the donors, CMV status was unknown and possibly confounded expanded clonotype changes. It was the long-lived donors that had more naive CD4+ cells and higher diversity than aged donors.

The sequencing sample was made of blood. This TCR was recovered from a man between 18 and 29 years old in good health. The chain is built from TRBV20-1 and TRBJ2-5, with D perhaps matching TRBD1 or TRBD2 (5 bases each). CDR3 region: CSARDRDQGTLGETQYF. The CDR3 bases are TGCAGTGCTAGAGATCGGGACCAAGGGACCCTCGGGGAGACCCAGTACTTC.